What follows are 4 T cell receptor beta chains derived from one specimen sequenced in a study of glioma-infiltrating T cells. Amplification of TCR alpha and beta CDR3 regions from RNA used iRepertoire nested multiplex PCR. TCRdb re-derived calls from the multiplex PCR reads in MiXCR, one entry per CDR3 protein. Of 100,000 to 150,000 distinct CDR3 sequences in the sample, around 23% were seen once. The sequenced material came from glioma tissue, nonneoplastic brain tissue, or PBMCs (not recorded which). The origin of the receptors is a human donor with low-grade glioma or glioblastoma, undergoing nonglioma brain surgery, or in good health (not recorded which).

The rearrangement joins TRBV4-1 to TRBJ1-2; D not resolved. The CDR3 is 14 amino acids. Germline assignment: CDR1 MGHRA and CDR2 YSYEKL. V lost 0 bases, J lost 8 bases, and 13 bases lay in between. CDR3: CASSQDRVSIGYTF. The DNA for the CDR3 is TGCGCCAGCAGCCAAGATCGGGTCTCGATCGGCTACACCTTC.

This chain connects TRBV12-3 or TRBV12-4 to TRBJ2-7, with D unresolved. CDR3 size: 13 residues. With 6 bases removed from V and 2 bases from J, the gap between germline ends came to 11 bases. CDR3 sequence: CASSPDGPYEQYV. CDR3 bases: TGTGCCAGCAGCCCGGACGGACCCTACGAGCAGTACGTC.

On this clonotype itself: A junction boundary mismatches the germline segment, possibly from a read error. V gene TRBV12-3 or TRBV12-4 combines with J gene TRBJ1-5; no definite D call. This CDR3 region has 15 residues. The CDR3 region is CASRLTSLSNQPQHF. CDR3 coding DNA: TGCGCCAGCAGGCTGACATCTTTGAGCAATCAGCCCCAGCATTTT.

The chain carries TRBV3-1 and TRBJ2-3; D remains ambiguous. Germline V lookup: CDR1 LGHDT, CDR2 YNNKEL (reference sequence). The germline V and J ends were trimmed by 5 bases and 5 bases, with 8 bases remaining between them. CDR3 size: 12 residues. DNA of the CDR3: TGTGCCAGCAGCAGGGATGAAGATACGCAGTATTTT. It translates to CASSRDEDTQYF.